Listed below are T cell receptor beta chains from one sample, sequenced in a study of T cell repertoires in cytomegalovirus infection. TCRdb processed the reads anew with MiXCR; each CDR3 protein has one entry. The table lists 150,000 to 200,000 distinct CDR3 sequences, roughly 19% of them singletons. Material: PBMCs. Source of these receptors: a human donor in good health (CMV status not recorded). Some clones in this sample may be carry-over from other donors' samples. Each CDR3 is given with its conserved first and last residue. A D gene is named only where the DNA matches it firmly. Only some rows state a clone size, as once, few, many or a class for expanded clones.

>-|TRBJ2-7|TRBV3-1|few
CASSQEGGGLYEQYF
TGTGCCAGCAGCCAAGAAGGTGGCGGTCTCTACGAGCAGTACTTC
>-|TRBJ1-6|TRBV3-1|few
CASSQVGGYRSPLHF
TGTGCCAGCAGCCAAGTAGGGGGGTATCGATCACCCCTCCACTTT
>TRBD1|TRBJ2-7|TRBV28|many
CASSVDRVASEQYF
TGTGCCAGCAGTGTCGACAGGGTAGCCTCCGAGCAGTACTTC
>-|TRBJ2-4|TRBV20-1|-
CSARRGGGGNIQYF
TGCAGTGCTAGAAGGGGGGGAGGAGGCAACATTCAGTACTTC
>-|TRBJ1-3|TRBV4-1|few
CASSQGPEHGTTKLMGNTIYF
TGCGCCAGCAGCCAAGGCCCGGAGCATGGGACAACAAAATTAATGGGGAACACCATATATTTT
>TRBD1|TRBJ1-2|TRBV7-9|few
CASGSGQGPYYGYTF
TGTGCCAGCGGTTCGGGACAGGGCCCCTACTATGGCTACACCTTC
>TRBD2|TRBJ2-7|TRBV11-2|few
CASSSAVRTSGVYEQYF
TGTGCCAGCAGTTCCGCTGTGAGGACTAGCGGCGTCTACGAGCAGTACTTC
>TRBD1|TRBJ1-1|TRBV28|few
CASRITGGNTEAFF
TGTGCCAGCAGGATTACAGGGGGCAACACTGAAGCTTTCTTT
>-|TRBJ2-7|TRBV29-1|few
CSVEVGATYEQYF
TGCAGCGTTGAGGTAGGGGCAACCTACGAGCAGTACTTC
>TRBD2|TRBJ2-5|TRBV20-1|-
CSAESSGKETQYF
TGCAGTGCTGAGTCTAGCGGGAAGGAGACCCAGTACTTC
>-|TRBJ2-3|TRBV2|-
CASSELGVPTDTQYF
TGTGCCAGCAGTGAACTCGGGGTCCCAACAGATACGCAGTATTTT
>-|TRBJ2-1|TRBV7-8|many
CASSLTRGLYNEQFF
TGTGCCAGCAGCTTAACCCGTGGTCTTTACAATGAGCAGTTCTTC
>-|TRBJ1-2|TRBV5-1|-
CAITTDYGYTF
TGCGCCATCACGACAGATTATGGCTACACCTTC
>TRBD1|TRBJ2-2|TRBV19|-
CASSIDRVNTGELFF
TGTGCCAGTAGTATCGACAGGGTTAACACCGGGGAGCTGTTTTTT
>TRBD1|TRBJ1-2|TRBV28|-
CASSFGQGKGYTF
TGTGCCAGCAGCTTTGGACAGGGGAAAGGCTACACCTTC
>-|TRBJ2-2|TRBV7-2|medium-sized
CASSQPFPQGTGELFF
TGTGCCAGCAGCCAGCCCTTCCCGCAGGGCACCGGGGAGCTGTTTTTT
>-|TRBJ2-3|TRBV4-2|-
CASSKDGAAQYF
TGTGCCAGCAGCAAAGACGGAGCGGCGCAGTATTTT
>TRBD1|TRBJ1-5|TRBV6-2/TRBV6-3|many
CASRPGQGVNQPQHF
TGTGCCAGCAGACCGGGACAGGGGGTCAATCAGCCCCAGCATTTT
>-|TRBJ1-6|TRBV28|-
CASMQNSPLHF
TGTGCCAGCATGCAAAATTCACCCCTCCACTTT
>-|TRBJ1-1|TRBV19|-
CASSIGGGGTEAFF
TGTGCCAGTAGTATAGGTGGAGGTGGCACTGAAGCTTTCTTT
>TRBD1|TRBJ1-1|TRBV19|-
CASTLHRGVNTEAFF
TGTGCCAGTACTCTACACAGGGGAGTGAACACTGAAGCTTTCTTT
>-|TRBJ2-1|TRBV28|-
CASSFRGERNEQFF
TGTGCCAGCAGTTTTAGGGGGGAACGAAATGAGCAGTTCTTC
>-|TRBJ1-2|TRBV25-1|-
CASSGIMAVSYGYTF
TGTGCCAGCAGTGGGATCATGGCGGTTAGTTATGGCTACACCTTC
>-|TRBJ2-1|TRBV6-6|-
CASSLGQFEQFF
TGTGCCAGCAGTCTCGGTCAGTTTGAGCAGTTCTTC
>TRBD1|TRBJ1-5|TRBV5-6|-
CASSGGTAHSNQHQHF
TGTGCCAGCAGCGGAGGGACAGCACATAGCAATCAGCACCAGCATTTT
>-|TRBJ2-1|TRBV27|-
CASSLLGGASGNEQFF
TGTGCCAGCAGTTTATTAGGGGGGGCATCGGGTAATGAGCAGTTCTTC
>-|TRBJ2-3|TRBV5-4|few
CASSLQDTQYF
TGTGCCAGCAGCTTGCAAGATACGCAGTATTTT
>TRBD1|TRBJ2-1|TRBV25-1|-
CASSEDRVRPEQFF
TGTGCCAGCAGCGAGGACAGGGTCCGTCCTGAGCAGTTCTTC
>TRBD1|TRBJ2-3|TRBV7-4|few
CASSPGQRTDTQYF
TGTGCCAGCAGCCCGGGACAGCGCACAGATACGCAGTATTTT
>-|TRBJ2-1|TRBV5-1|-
CASSLVDHEQFF
TGCGCCAGCAGCTTGGTAGACCATGAGCAGTTCTTC
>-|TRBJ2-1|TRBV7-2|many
CASSLVRVNEQFF
TGTGCCAGCAGCTTAGTTCGAGTCAATGAGCAGTTCTTC
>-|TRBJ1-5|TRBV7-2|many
CASGQVVDQPQHF
TGTGCCAGCGGGCAGGTGGTCGATCAGCCCCAGCATTTT
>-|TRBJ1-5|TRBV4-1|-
CASSQDPNQPQHF
TGCGCCAGCAGCCAAGATCCGAATCAGCCCCAGCATTTT
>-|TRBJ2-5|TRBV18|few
CASSPGDRTQETQYF
TGTGCCAGCTCACCAGGTGACAGGACCCAAGAGACCCAGTACTTC
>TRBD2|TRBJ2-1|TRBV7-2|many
CASSLNSGGQDEQFF
TGTGCCAGCAGCTTAAATTCGGGGGGGCAGGATGAGCAGTTCTTC
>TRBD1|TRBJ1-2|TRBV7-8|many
CASSSPGTGRSGYTF
TGTGCCAGCAGCTCCCCTGGGACAGGGAGGTCTGGCTACACCTTC
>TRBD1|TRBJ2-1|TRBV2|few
CASSDPRQGGNEQFF
TGTGCCAGCAGTGATCCTAGACAGGGGGGGAATGAGCAGTTCTTC
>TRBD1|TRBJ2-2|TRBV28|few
CASARDRVLVELFF
TGTGCCAGCGCTCGGGACAGGGTGTTGGTGGAGCTGTTTTTT
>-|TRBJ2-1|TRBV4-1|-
CASSQRQGMYEQFF
TGCGCCAGCAGCCAAAGGCAGGGAATGTATGAGCAGTTCTTC
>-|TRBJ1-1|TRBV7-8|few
CASSQGGSRTEAFF
TGTGCCAGCAGCCAAGGAGGGTCGAGGACTGAAGCTTTCTTT
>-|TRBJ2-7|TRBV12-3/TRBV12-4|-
CASAPGLYEQYF
TGTGCCAGTGCGCCAGGACTTTACGAGCAGTACTTC
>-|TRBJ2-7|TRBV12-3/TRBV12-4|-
CAGSGGSYEQYF
TGTGCCGGTAGTGGGGGTTCCTACGAGCAGTACTTC
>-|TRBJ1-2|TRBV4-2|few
CASSQGALGAYGYTF
TGTGCCAGCAGCCAAGGGGCCCTTGGAGCTTATGGCTACACCTTC
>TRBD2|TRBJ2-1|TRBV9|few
CASSATSKGEQFF
TGTGCCAGCAGCGCGACTAGCAAGGGTGAGCAGTTCTTC
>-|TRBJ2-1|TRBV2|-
CASPGSYNEQFF
TGTGCCAGCCCGGGATCCTACAATGAGCAGTTCTTC
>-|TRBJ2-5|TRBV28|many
CASRDTPQETQYF
TGTGCCAGTCGGGACACCCCTCAAGAGACCCAGTACTTC
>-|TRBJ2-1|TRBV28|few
CASSPPGASYNEQFF
TGTGCCAGCAGCCCCCCGGGAGCCTCCTACAATGAGCAGTTCTTC
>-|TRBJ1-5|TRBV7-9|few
CASSNYRDAGNQPQHF
TGTGCCAGCAGCAACTACCGGGACGCTGGCAATCAGCCCCAGCATTTT
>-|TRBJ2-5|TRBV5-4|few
CASSLPKETQYF
TGTGCCAGCAGCTTACCCAAAGAGACCCAGTACTTC
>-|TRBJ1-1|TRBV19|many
CASSIGRAITEAFF
TGTGCCAGTAGTATCGGCAGGGCCATCACTGAAGCTTTCTTT
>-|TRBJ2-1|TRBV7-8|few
CASSLETYGTSYNEQFF
TGTGCCAGCAGCTTAGAGACCTACGGAACCTCCTACAATGAGCAGTTCTTC
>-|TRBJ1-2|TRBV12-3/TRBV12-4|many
CASTPRGASTSYGYTF
TGTGCCAGCACACCGAGGGGCGCATCCACCTCCTATGGCTACACCTTC
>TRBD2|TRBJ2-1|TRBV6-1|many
CASSETPGGGRGNEQFF
TGTGCCAGCAGTGAAACCCCCGGCGGGGGGCGAGGCAATGAGCAGTTCTTC